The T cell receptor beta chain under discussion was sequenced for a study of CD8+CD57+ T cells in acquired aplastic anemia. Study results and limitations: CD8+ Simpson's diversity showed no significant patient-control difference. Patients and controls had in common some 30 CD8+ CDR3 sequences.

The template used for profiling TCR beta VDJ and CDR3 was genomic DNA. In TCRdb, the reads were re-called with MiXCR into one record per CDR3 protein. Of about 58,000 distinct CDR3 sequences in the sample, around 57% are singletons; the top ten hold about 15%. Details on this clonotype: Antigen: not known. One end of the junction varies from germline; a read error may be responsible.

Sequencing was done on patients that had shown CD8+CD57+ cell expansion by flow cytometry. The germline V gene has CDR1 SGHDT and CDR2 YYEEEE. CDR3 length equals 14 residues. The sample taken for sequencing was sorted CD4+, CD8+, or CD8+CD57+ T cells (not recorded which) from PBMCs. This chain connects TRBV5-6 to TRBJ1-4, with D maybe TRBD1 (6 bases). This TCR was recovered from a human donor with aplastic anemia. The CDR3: CASSLPDSNEKLFF. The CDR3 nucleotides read TGTGCCAGCAGCTTACCGGACAGTAATGAAAAGCTGTTTTTT. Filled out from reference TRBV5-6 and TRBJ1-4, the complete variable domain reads DAGVTQSPTHLIKTRGQQVTLRCSPKSGHDTVSWYQQALGQGPQFIFQYYEEEERQRGNFPDRFSGHQFPNYSSELNVNALLLGDSALYLCASSLPDSNEKLFFGSGTQLSVL.